Presented here are 17 T cell receptor beta chains from one specimen sequenced in a study of shared T cell receptors in the human thymus (dated by TCRdb to the early 2020s). The library was built by means of the immunoSEQ multiplex PCR assay. TCRdb took this table from immuneACCESS and kept in-frame rearrangements with V and J called. Such tables lack part of the clones; where checked against another copy, unresolved V genes explain under half of the gap, and the rest is unexplained. The sample contains roughly 560,000 clones, about 84% of them found a single time. Roughly 0.013% of the sample is in the top ten clones. These same records also appear under a second study, on human thymus T cells.

Sequencing was carried out using thymocytes. Receptors originate from a boy under two years old with a congenital heart defect. Donor details come from another sample of the same person, matched by shared clones.

This sequence joins TRBV19 and TRBJ2-7; tentatively, D is TRBD1 (5 bases). The CDR3 is made up of 16 amino acids. Germline CDR1 and CDR2: LNHDA and SQIVND (reference sequence). Trimming removed 4 bases from V and 6 bases from J, with 22 bases in between. Here the CDR3 DNA reads TGTGCCAGTAGTAGGGGTTCTGGGGCTCACGGATTCGAGCAGTACTTC. It encodes CASSRGSGAHGFEQYF. Supplemented by reference TRBV19 and TRBJ2-7, the full variable domain reads DGGITQSPKYLFRKEGQNVTLSCEQNLNHDAMYWYRQDPGQGLRLIYYSQIVNDFQKGDIAEGYSVSREKKESFPLTVTSAQKNPTAFYLCASSRGSGAHGFEQYFGPGTRLTVT.

V and J are TRBV15 and TRBJ2-2; 9 positions agree with TRBD2. J was trimmed by 2 bases and V by 4 bases; bases with no gene match: 8. This CDR3 region has 17 residues. Looked up from germline, CDR1 is LNHNV and CDR2 is YYDKDF (reference sequence). The CDR3 region has the DNA TGTGCCACCAGCACCTTCCTAGCGGGAATCAACACCGGGGAGCTGTTTTTT. This translates into CATSTFLAGINTGELFF. The whole variable domain, filled in from reference TRBV15 and TRBJ2-2, reads DAMVIQNPRYQVTQFGKPVTLSCSQTLNHNVMYWYQQKSSQAPKLLFHYYDKDFNNEADTPDNFQSRRPNTSFCFLDIRSPGLGDTAMYLCATSTFLAGINTGELFFGEGSRLTVL.

This clone has a single count. The rearrangement links TRBV4-2 to TRBJ2-7; TRBD2 might be the D (6 bases). Trimming cost V 1 base and J 6 bases, with 22 bases left between them. The V gene's germline CDR1 is LGHNA and CDR2 YNFKEQ. The CDR3 has 17 residues. The CDR3 DNA reads as TGTGCCAGCAGCCAAGGAGGAATAGCGGAGAGGGTCCCCGAGCAGTACTTC. Protein sequence: CASSQGGIAERVPEQYF.

This clone was counted a few times. The chain recombines TRBV7-3 with TRBJ2-1, with 12 bases aligning to TRBD2. This CDR3 comprises 17 residues. Looked up from germline, CDR1 is SGHTA and CDR2 is FQGTGA. The trim removed 2 bases at V and 5 bases at J, leaving 7 bases unmatched. CDR3 region: CASSLGPLAGGDNEQFF. The CDR3 nucleotides read TGTGCCAGCAGCTTAGGTCCCCTAGCGGGGGGGGACAATGAGCAGTTCTTC.

The chain joins TRBV19 to TRBJ2-7; 10 bases match TRBD2. The CDR3 totals 16 residues. V was pared by 5 bases and J by 3 bases, with 10 bases of the junction left unmatched. CDR1 and CDR2 from the germline V gene are LNHDA and SQIVND (reference sequence). The CDR3 reads CASSLNLAGDIYEQYF. CDR3 coding DNA: TGTGCCAGTAGTCTGAATCTAGCGGGAGATATCTACGAGCAGTACTTC. The variable domain in full, completed from reference TRBV19 and TRBJ2-7, reads DGGITQSPKYLFRKEGQNVTLSCEQNLNHDAMYWYRQDPGQGLRLIYYSQIVNDFQKGDIAEGYSVSREKKESFPLTVTSAQKNPTAFYLCASSLNLAGDIYEQYFGPGTRLTVT.

This clone has more than one count but fewer than ten. The V call is TRBV11-2, the J call TRBJ1-4; 8 nucleotides match TRBD1. The CDR3 consists of 16 residues. V dropped 2 bases and J dropped 8; count of bases not matched to a gene: 10. Germline-derived CDR1 and CDR2 are SGHAT and FQNNGV. The CDR3 nucleotides are TGTGCCAGCAGCTTACGTGGAACAGGGGGGAAAGAAAAACTGTTTTTT. It translates to CASSLRGTGGKEKLFF.

The chain joins TRBV5-8 to TRBJ2-1; 11 bases map to TRBD2. Germline V gene lookup returns CDR1 SGHTS and CDR2 YDEGEE. V lost 2 bases to trimming and J lost 7 bases; unmatched junction nucleotides: 5. CDR3 size: 15 residues. As DNA, the CDR3 is TGTGCCAGCAGCTTTAAGGGACTAGCGGTTAATGAGCAGTTCTTC. Protein sequence: CASSFKGLAVNEQFF.

The genes are TRBV5-6 and TRBJ1-6; 7 positions agree with TRBD1. From germline, CDR1 is SGHDT and CDR2 YYEEEE. The CDR3 has 13 amino acids. Trimming removed 6 bases from V and 8 bases from J; junction bases left unmatched: 5. CDR3 bases: TGTGCCAGCATCCGGCAGGGGGATTCACCCCTCCACTTT. Translating it yields CASIRQGDSPLHF.

V usage is TRBV4-3 and J usage is TRBJ2-7; 15 bases agree with TRBD2. After removal of 3 bases from V and 7 bases from J, the junction contained 4 bases not matched to a gene. This CDR3 is built from 15 residues. Per germline, CDR1 LGHNA and CDR2 YSLEER. The CDR3 DNA sequence: TGCGCCAGCAGCCATACCGGGACTAGCGGGAGGGAGCAGTACTTC. Translated: CASSHTGTSGREQYF.

The chain recombines TRBV28 with TRBJ2-6; D possibly corresponds to TRBD2 (5 bases). The germline V gene encodes CDR1 MDHEN and CDR2 SYDVKM. This CDR3 comprises 18 residues. Trimming shortened V by 7 bases and J by 2 bases, and 21 bases separated the two germline ends. In DNA form, the CDR3 reads TGTGCCAGCACCCTGACCGGGGTGGCGGGCGCTGGGGCCAACGTCCTGACTTTC. Protein product: CASTLTGVAGAGANVLTF.

The chain joins TRBV7-9 to TRBJ2-3; 11 positions match TRBD2. After removal of 1 base from V and 0 bases from J, the junction contained 3 bases not matched to a gene. Germline CDR1 SEHNR, CDR2 FQNEAQ (reference sequence). The CDR3 extends over 17 amino acids. CDR3 sequence (DNA): TGTGCCAGCAGCTTAGGGGGGACTAGCGGTAGCACAGATACGCAGTATTTT. Translation: CASSLGGTSGSTDTQYF.

This clone was picked up one time. The rearrangement uses TRBV12-5 and TRBJ1-1, with a tentative D call TRBD1 (6 bases). Between the trimmed V and J ends, which lost 0 bases and 5 bases, there was a span of 16 bases. This CDR3 comprises 16 residues. In germline, CDR1 is LGHNT, CDR2 FRNRAP. This CDR3 reads CASGLVAGGAKTEAFF. The CDR3 bases are TGTGCTAGTGGTTTGGTAGCGGGGGGGGCTAAGACTGAAGCTTTCTTT.

This clone was picked up a small number of times. The chain couples TRBV10-2 to TRBJ2-3; 12 nucleotides line up with TRBD2. The length of the CDR3 is 15 residues. J lost 6 bases, V lost 4 bases, and 5 bases had no gene match. Per the germline V gene, CDR1 is WSHSY and CDR2 is SAAADI. The CDR3 protein is CASSAGLAGLDTQYF. CDR3 DNA: TGCGCCAGCAGTGCTGGACTAGCGGGATTGGATACGCAGTATTTT.

In this sample, this clone turned up a few times. J is TRBJ2-7 and V is TRBV30; tentatively, D is TRBD2 (5 bases). CDR3 length: 16 residues. Looked up from germline, CDR1 is GTSNPN and CDR2 is SVGIG (reference sequence). V lost 1 base and J lost 1, with 17 bases in between. DNA for the CDR3: TGTGCCTGGAGTGAGTGGGGAGCGGACTCATCCTACGAGCAGTACTTC. This gives the protein CAWSEWGADSSYEQYF. Full variable domain (missing parts from reference TRBV30 and TRBJ2-7): SQTIHQWPATLVQPVGSPLSLECTVEGTSNPNLYWYRQAAGRGLQLLFYSVGIGQISSEVPQNLSASRPQDRQFILSSKKLLLSDSGFYLCAWSEWGADSSYEQYFGPGTRLTVT.

This clone was counted a few times. This chain connects TRBV7-9 to TRBJ2-3; the match to TRBD2 covers 11 bases. Trimming at V came to 5 bases and at J to 5 bases, leaving 9 bases not matched to a gene. CDR3 length: 16 residues. Germline values: CDR1 SEHNR, CDR2 FQNEAQ (reference sequence). The CDR3 here is CASSPGSGRAEDTQYF. In nucleotides, the CDR3 is TGTGCCAGCAGCCCCGGTAGCGGGAGGGCCGAAGATACGCAGTATTTT.

This clone has a handful of counts. The rearrangement joins TRBV4-3 to TRBJ2-7; 7 bases agree with TRBD1. Trimming at V came to 1 base and at J to 4 bases, leaving 13 bases not matched to a gene. The CDR3 is 17 residues long. Germline V gene sequence: CDR1 LGHNA, CDR2 YSLEER. Here the CDR3 DNA reads TGCGCCAGCAGCCAAGTAGTGATCCAAGGGGGCAGGTACGAGCAGTACTTC. Translation: CASSQVVIQGGRYEQYF.

In its sample, this clone was seen once. The V call is TRBV6-1, the J call TRBJ1-2; no clear D. This CDR3 has 12 amino acids. Trimming shortened V by 10 bases and J by 6 bases, and 15 bases separated the two germline ends. Germline assignment: CDR1 MNHNS and CDR2 SASEGT. As DNA, the CDR3 is TGTGCCACAAGGGCGGGTGAGGATGGCTACACCTTC. Protein: CATRAGEDGYTF.